Shown below are 30 T cell receptor beta chains from a single sample sequenced in a study of a mutant IDH1 vaccine in newly diagnosed glioma. The time point denotes: baseline, week 1 (first vaccination visit). Treatment described: pre-vaccination baseline after standard-of-care therapy. Assay used: immunoSEQ multiplex PCR; TCRdb lists only in-frame clones, some missing. The table has under 75,000 clones, approximately 91% seen once. Specimen: PBMCs, collected from a glioma patient treated with radiotherapy, temozolomide or both. All receptors come from a man between 50 and 59 years old with glioma.

This clone was detected once. The chain links TRBV5-1 to TRBJ1-3; D remains unclear. Germline V gene lookup returns CDR1 SGHRS and CDR2 YFSETQ. The V and J ends lost 0 bases and 2 bases respectively, with 3 bases between them. The CDR3 has 13 amino acids. The CDR3 nucleotides are TGCGCCAGCAGCTTGGTGGCTGGAAACACCATATATTTT. This codes for CASSLVAGNTIYF.

This chain uses TRBV10-3 with TRBJ1-6; 8 nucleotides line up with TRBD1. Looked up from germline, CDR1 is ENHRY and CDR2 is SYGVKD. V was clipped by 2 bases and J by 9 bases; unmatched bases: 0. The length of the CDR3 is 13 residues. CDR3 DNA: TGTGCCATCAGTGAGGACAGGGGTTCACCCCTCCACTTT. Its translation: CAISEDRGSPLHF.

V is TRBV2 and J is TRBJ2-1, with TRBD1 identical over 7 bases. The CDR3 spans 14 residues. The V segment lost 6 bases and the J segment 2 bases; nucleotides outside the gene matches: 4. Germline V gene data show CDR1 as SNHLY and CDR2 as FYNNEI. The CDR3 DNA sequence: TGTGCCAGCAGCCCTGACAGGGCCTACAATGAGCAGTTCTTC. As protein: CASSPDRAYNEQFF.

V gene TRBV7-9 combines with J gene TRBJ2-7, with D perhaps given as TRBD1 or TRBD2 (8 bases each). The CDR3 has 16 amino acids. V shed 5 bases and J shed 4 bases, with 21 bases lying between them. In germline, CDR1 is SEHNR, CDR2 FQNEAQ (reference sequence). This CDR3 is CASSSQGAGGLYEQYF. Here the CDR3 DNA reads TGTGCCAGCAGCAGCCAGGGGGCGGGAGGATTGTACGAGCAGTACTTC.

The V gene is TRBV2, the J gene TRBJ2-2, with D maybe TRBD2 (6 bases). Germline CDR1 is SNHLY and CDR2 is FYNNEI. The V gene lost 7 bases and the J gene lost 6 bases, with 9 bases spanning the gap. This CDR3 is 12 amino acids long. This chain's CDR3 is CASKGGPGELFF. The DNA of the CDR3 is TGTGCCAGCAAGGGAGGTCCCGGGGAGCTGTTTTTT.

V and J are TRBV6-6 and TRBJ1-2; D is unclear. Germline-derived CDR1 and CDR2 are MNHNY and SVGAGI (reference sequence). The CDR3 is 13 residues long. The V end lost 10 bases, the J end lost 8 bases, and 20 bases lay between the germline ends. The chain's CDR3 is CATIQQPPGGYTF. Written as DNA, the CDR3 is TGTGCCACCATCCAACAGCCCCCTGGGGGCTACACCTTC.

V and J are TRBV28 and TRBJ1-1, with 8 bases matching TRBD1. With V trimmed by 8 bases and J by 5 bases, 7 bases remained unmatched. CDR3 length: 13 residues. Germline values: CDR1 MDHEN, CDR2 SYDVKM. Here the CDR3 DNA reads TGTGCCAGCCGGCGACAGGGGAGGACTGAAGCTTTCTTT. As protein: CASRRQGRTEAFF. Looking up the rest from reference TRBV28 and TRBJ1-1 gives the full variable domain: DVKVTQSSRYLVKRTGEKVFLECVQDMDHENMFWYRQDPGLGLRLIYFSYDVKMKEKGDIPEGYSVSREKKERFSLILESASTNQTSMYLCASRRQGRTEAFFGQGTRLTVV.

The chain combines TRBV25-1 with TRBJ1-1; no reliable D call. This CDR3 region has 13 residues. Per germline, CDR1 MGHDK and CDR2 SYGVNS. V was trimmed by 4 bases and J by 7 bases, leaving 13 bases between them. CDR3 DNA sequence: TGTGCCAGCAGTGGTCCGGAGGCCCTTGAAGCTTTCTTT. The encoded protein is CASSGPEALEAFF. Together with reference TRBV25-1 and TRBJ1-1, the CDR3 gives the full variable domain: EADIYQTPRYLVIGTGKKITLECSQTMGHDKMYWYQQDPGMELHLIHYSYGVNSTEKGDLSSESTVSRIRTEHFPLTLESARPSHTSQYLCASSGPEALEAFFGQGTRLTVV.

The chain employs TRBV5-1 and TRBJ2-7; D might be TRBD2 (6 bases). Germline V gene lookup returns CDR1 SGHRS and CDR2 YFSETQ. Trimming cost V 0 bases and J 6 bases, with 10 bases left between them. The CDR3 runs 13 residues. The CDR3 sequence is CASSLAGVPEQYF. The CDR3 region has the DNA TGCGCCAGCAGCTTGGCGGGGGTCCCCGAGCAGTACTTC.

The J gene is TRBJ1-2, the V gene TRBV5-1, with a tentative D call TRBD1 (5 bases). The CDR3 sequence is 14 residues long. CDR1 is SGHRS and CDR2 is YFSETQ in the germline V gene. Trimming removed 5 bases at V and 5 bases at J, with 16 bases between. DNA of the CDR3: TGCGCCAGCAGACCCGGGACGGGGATGTATGGCTACACCTTC. Its translation: CASRPGTGMYGYTF.

This chain joins TRBV5-1 and TRBJ2-5; D is possibly TRBD2 (5 bases). The CDR3 consists of 15 residues. Trimming pared 3 bases from V and 2 bases from J, leaving 14 bases between. The germline gives CDR1 SGHRS, CDR2 YFSETQ. The CDR3 here is CASSSRGFEQETQYF. Written as DNA, the CDR3 is TGCGCCAGCAGCTCACGGGGTTTCGAACAAGAGACCCAGTACTTC.

This chain connects TRBV5-1 to TRBJ2-5, with TRBD2 matching 10 bases. The CDR3 extends over 16 amino acids. With 4 bases clipped from V and 5 bases from J, the junction kept 11 bases outside the gene matches. Per germline, CDR1 SGHRS and CDR2 YFSETQ. CDR3 amino acids: CASSPLGSGREETQYF. CDR3 DNA: TGCGCCAGCAGCCCCTTGGGAAGCGGGAGGGAGGAGACCCAGTACTTC.

This chain uses TRBV13 with TRBJ2-3; the D is unclear. Per the germline V gene, CDR1 is PRHDT and CDR2 is FYEKMQ (reference sequence). The V and J ends lost 5 bases and 0 bases respectively, with 6 bases between them. The CDR3 sequence is 13 residues long. As DNA, the CDR3 is TGTGCCAGCAGCCCCGGAAGCACAGATACGCAGTATTTT. This codes for CASSPGSTDTQYF. Filled out from reference TRBV13 and TRBJ2-3, the complete variable domain reads AAGVIQSPRHLIKEKRETATLKCYPIPRHDTVYWYQQGPGQDPQFLISFYEKMQSDKGSIPDRFSAQQFSDYHSELNMSSLELGDSALYFCASSPGSTDTQYFGPGTRLTVL.

The rearrangement uses TRBV4-3 and TRBJ2-6, with D possibly being TRBD2 (6 bases). V lost 1 base, J lost 2 bases, and 27 bases lay in between. Germline CDR1 and CDR2: LGHNA and YSLEER. The CDR3 is made up of 22 amino acids. The CDR3 DNA reads as TGCGCCAGCAGCCAAGTCGAACCCGGATGGGCGGGGCCTTCCACTGGGGCCAACGTCCTGACTTTC. This translates into CASSQVEPGWAGPSTGANVLTF.

The sample holds a few counts of this clone. V is TRBV19 and J is TRBJ1-1; D uncertain. The CDR3 totals 16 residues. Germline-derived CDR1 and CDR2 are LNHDA and SQIVND (reference sequence). Trimming left V 7 bases short and J 6 bases short, with 24 bases between. The CDR3 nucleotides are TGTGCCAGTACCCCTGCGGGTTCTGGTAATTTCGCTGAAGCTTTCTTT. Translated, it gives CASTPAGSGNFAEAFF.

The V call is TRBV5-1, the J call TRBJ1-5; D remains ambiguous. Trimming removed 0 bases at V and 0 bases at J, with 22 bases between. Looked up from germline, CDR1 is SGHRS and CDR2 is YFSETQ. This CDR3 contains 20 residues. The CDR3 is CASSLDVPTNYLYSNQPQHF. The CDR3 DNA sequence: TGCGCCAGCAGCTTGGACGTTCCGACCAATTATTTATATAGCAATCAGCCCCAGCATTTT.

This clone came up once. The chain joins TRBV19 to TRBJ2-1, with TRBD1 matching over 12 bases. Germline values: CDR1 LNHDA, CDR2 SQIVND (reference sequence). The CDR3 contains 15 residues. V shed 3 bases, J shed 7 bases, and the junction held 4 bases outside the gene matches. CDR3: CASSIGDRGRNEQFF. The DNA of the CDR3 is TGTGCCAGTAGTATCGGGGACAGGGGGCGGAATGAGCAGTTCTTC.

This rearrangement joins TRBV19 to TRBJ2-3, with D possibly matching TRBD2 (5 bases). The V end lost 5 bases, the J end lost 13 bases, and 22 bases lay between the germline ends. CDR1 is LNHDA, CDR2 SQIVND, per germline (reference sequence). The CDR3 runs 14 residues. The CDR3 DNA reads TGTGCCAGTAGTCCTACACACGGGATCTTCGTGGAGTATTTT. The encoded protein is CASSPTHGIFVEYF. Full variable domain (missing parts from reference TRBV19 and TRBJ2-3): DGGITQSPKYLFRKEGQNVTLSCEQNLNHDAMYWYRQDPGQGLRLIYYSQIVNDFQKGDIAEGYSVSREKKESFPLTVTSAQKNPTAFYLCASSPTHGIFVEYFGPGTRLTVL.

The chain carries TRBV28 and TRBJ1-5; possible D gene TRBD1, 5 bases. Trimming pared 4 bases from V and 6 bases from J, leaving 13 bases between. Germline assignment: CDR1 MDHEN and CDR2 SYDVKM. The length of the CDR3 is 14 residues. CDR3 loop: CASSSGALVQPQHF. CDR3 bases: TGTGCCAGCAGTTCCGGGGCCCTCGTTCAGCCCCAGCATTTT.

The J gene is TRBJ1-4, the V gene TRBV25-1, with no clear D. Trimming left V 1 base short and J 4 bases short, with 10 bases between. CDR3 length: 15 residues. Germline V gives CDR1 MGHDK, CDR2 SYGVNS. The CDR3 is CASSESVRVNEKLFF. The CDR3 DNA reads as TGTGCCAGCAGTGAATCGGTGAGGGTTAATGAAAAACTGTTTTTT.

This chain joins TRBV9 and TRBJ2-5, with D possibly being TRBD1 or TRBD2 (6 bases each). This CDR3 has 17 residues. Germline-derived CDR1 and CDR2 are SGDLS and YYNGEE. V was trimmed by 0 bases and J by 5 bases, leaving 20 bases between them. CDR3 residues: CASSVAPGWGAGETQYF. CDR3 bases: TGTGCCAGCAGCGTAGCCCCCGGTTGGGGGGCCGGCGAGACCCAGTACTTC.

The chain uses TRBV27 and TRBJ2-7, with D possibly matching TRBD1 (5 bases). Germline assignment: CDR1 MNHEY and CDR2 SMNVEV (reference sequence). This CDR3 contains 15 residues. Between the trimmed V and J ends, which lost 2 bases and 5 bases, there was a span of 16 bases. The CDR3 DNA sequence: TGTGCCAGCAGTTTAGAGTGGACAACGACCAACGAGCAGTACTTC. Protein: CASSLEWTTTNEQYF.

This chain joins TRBV11-2 and TRBJ2-7; D might be TRBD2 (5 bases). This CDR3 is 15 amino acids long. V lost 2 bases and J 4 bases, leaving 15 bases between the germline ends. The germline V gene has CDR1 SGHAT and CDR2 FQNNGV. The CDR3 sequence is CASSLYLGKGYEQYF. The CDR3 DNA follows: TGTGCCAGCAGCTTATATCTCGGGAAAGGGTACGAGCAGTACTTC.

The chain joins TRBV7-2 to TRBJ2-2, with D unresolved. Germline assignment: CDR1 SGHTA and CDR2 FQGNSA. V was cut by 5 bases and J by 9 bases, with 16 bases left in between. The CDR3 extends over 14 amino acids. The CDR3 spells CASSPPPPLRELFF. CDR3 nucleotides: TGTGCCAGCAGCCCCCCCCCGCCCCTCAGGGAGCTGTTTTTT.

The rearrangement joins TRBV2 to TRBJ2-7; weak D call: TRBD1 (6 bases). CDR1 and CDR2 from the germline V gene are SNHLY and FYNNEI. Trimming shortened V by 7 bases and J by 4 bases, and 11 bases separated the two germline ends. The CDR3 sequence is 12 residues long. CDR3: CASTPDSYEQYF. In DNA, the CDR3 is TGTGCCAGCACTCCGGACAGTTACGAGCAGTACTTC.

The rearrangement uses TRBV2 and TRBJ1-5, with 12 bases matching TRBD1. Germline loops: CDR1 SNHLY, CDR2 FYNNEI. Unmatched junction bases numbered 5, after V lost 6 bases and J lost 5 bases. CDR3 length: 15 amino acids. The CDR3 protein is CASRPGQGADQPQHF. The CDR3 nucleotides are TGTGCCAGCAGGCCGGGACAGGGGGCGGATCAGCCCCAGCATTTT. The full variable domain, rest sourced from reference TRBV2 and TRBJ1-5, is EPEVTQTPSHQVTQMGQEVILRCVPISNHLYFYWYRQILGQKVEFLVSFYNNEISEKSEIFDDQFSVERPDGSNFTLKIRSTKLEDSAMYFCASRPGQGADQPQHFGDGTRLSIL.

The chain combines TRBV19 with TRBJ1-2; no clear D gene. Per the germline V gene, CDR1 is LNHDA and CDR2 is SQIVND (reference sequence). Trimming pared 1 base from V and 10 bases from J, leaving 13 bases between. The CDR3 runs 13 residues. The CDR3 region is CASSIAGNRAYTF. CDR3 DNA sequence: TGTGCCAGTAGTATAGCTGGCAACCGGGCCTACACCTTC.

The gene calls are TRBV29-1 and TRBJ2-2, with D possibly matching TRBD1 (5 bases). The CDR3 has 12 residues. Germline V gives CDR1 SQVTM, CDR2 ANQGSEA. V was pared by 4 bases and J by 6 bases, with 9 bases between. The CDR3 loop reads CSVVRGSGELFF. CDR3 in DNA: TGCAGCGTTGTTAGGGGATCCGGGGAGCTGTTTTTT.

The chain couples TRBV9 to TRBJ2-1; 8 nucleotides line up with TRBD1. The CDR3 sequence is 15 residues long. Germline CDR1 reads SGDLS; CDR2 reads YYNGEE. V lost 1 base to trimming and J lost 8 bases; unmatched junction nucleotides: 8. The CDR3 reads CASSVSHRGSDEQFF. The CDR3 coding sequence is TGTGCCAGCAGCGTATCCCACAGGGGGAGCGATGAGCAGTTCTTC. Combining the CDR3 with reference TRBV9 and TRBJ2-1 gives the whole variable domain DSGVTQTPKHLITATGQRVTLRCSPRSGDLSVYWYQQSLDQGLQFLIQYYNGEERAKGNILERFSAQQFPDLHSELNLSSLELGDSALYFCASSVSHRGSDEQFFGPGTRLTVL.

This clone was seen once. This rearrangement joins TRBV5-1 to TRBJ2-7; no reliable D call. V was trimmed by 0 bases and J by 3 bases, leaving 7 bases between them. Germline CDR1 is SGHRS and CDR2 is YFSETQ. The CDR3 consists of 13 residues. The CDR3 nucleotides are TGCGCCAGCAGCTTGGATCTACTCTACGAGCAGTACTTC. Translation gives CASSLDLLYEQYF.